The clone carrying this T cell receptor (beta chain) was seen only a few times. The same CDR3 arises from other DNA sequences in this sample as well. For every subset, genomic DNA was evenly distributed across several immunoSEQ plates. Among the unsorted PBMC samples, replicate PCRs used approximately 270 ng DNA, some 30,000 T cell genomes. Clones were read by immunoSEQ multiplex PCR, and TCRdb kept only the in-frame ones, dropping some. Among about 450,000 clones listed, 70% to 85% were seen once. The CDR3 sequence is 13 residues long. V lost 0 bases and J lost 0, with 2 bases in between. Germline CDR1 reads SGHVS; CDR2 reads FNYEAQ. This entry comes from a study of shared clonotypes between healthy human individuals. The study enrolled healthy HIV-negative adults without recent acute infections or vaccinations as donors.

Input material: PBMCs. The sequence came from a woman between 40 and 50 years old in good health. Some clones in this sample may be carry-over from other donors' samples. The V gene is TRBV7-6, the J gene TRBJ1-1; no firm D call. The CDR3 DNA sequence: TGTGCCAGCAGCTTAGCGTTGAACACTGAAGCTTTCTTT. Translation: CASSLALNTEAFF.